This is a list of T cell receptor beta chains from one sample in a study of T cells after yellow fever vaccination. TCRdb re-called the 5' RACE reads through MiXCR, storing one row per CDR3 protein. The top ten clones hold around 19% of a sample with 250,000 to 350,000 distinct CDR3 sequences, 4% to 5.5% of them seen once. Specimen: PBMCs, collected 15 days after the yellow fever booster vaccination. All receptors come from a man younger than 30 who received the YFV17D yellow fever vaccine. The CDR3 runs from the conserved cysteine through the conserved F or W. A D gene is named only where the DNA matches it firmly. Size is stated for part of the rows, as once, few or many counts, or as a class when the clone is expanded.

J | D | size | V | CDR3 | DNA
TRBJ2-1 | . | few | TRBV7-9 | CASSGFGGAVNEQFF | TGTGCCAGCAGCGGGTTTGGGGGGGCCGTAAATGAGCAGTTCTTC
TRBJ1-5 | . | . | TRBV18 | CASSIGQDQPQHF | TGTGCCAGCTCGATCGGGCAGGATCAGCCCCAGCATTTT
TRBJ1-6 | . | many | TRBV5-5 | CASSLDGGKFSSYNSPLHF | TGTGCCAGCAGCTTGGACGGAGGGAAGTTTAGCTCCTATAATTCACCCCTCCACTTT
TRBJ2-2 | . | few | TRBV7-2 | CASSARGGGGELFF | TGTGCCAGCAGCGCCAGGGGAGGAGGCGGGGAGCTGTTTTTT
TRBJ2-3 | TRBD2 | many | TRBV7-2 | CASSPRGGGTDTQYF | TGTGCCAGCAGCCCACGGGGGGGCGGCACAGATACGCAGTATTTT
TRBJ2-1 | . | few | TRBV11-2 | CASSPGQHSYNEQFF | TGTGCCAGCAGCCCCGGACAGCACTCCTACAATGAGCAGTTCTTC
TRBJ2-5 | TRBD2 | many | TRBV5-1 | CASSLEGLRETQYF | TGCGCCAGCAGCTTGGAGGGACTAAGGGAGACCCAGTACTTC
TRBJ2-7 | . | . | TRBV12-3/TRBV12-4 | CASSLGHPSYEQYF | TGTGCCAGCAGCCTAGGACACCCCTCCTACGAGCAGTACTTC
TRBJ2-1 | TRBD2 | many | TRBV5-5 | CASSLLGGGSYNEQFF | TGTGCCAGCAGCTTGTTGGGCGGGGGCTCCTACAATGAGCAGTTCTTC
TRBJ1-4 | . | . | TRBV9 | CASSVGVDNEKLFF | TGTGCCAGCAGCGTTGGGGTGGATAATGAAAAACTGTTTTTT
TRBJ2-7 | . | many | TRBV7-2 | CASSLVSGLYYEQYF | TGTGCCAGCAGCTTAGTCTCTGGGCTGTACTACGAGCAGTACTTC
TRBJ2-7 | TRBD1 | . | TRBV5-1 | CASSSGQGEWYEQYF | TGCGCCAGCAGCTCCGGACAGGGGGAATGGTACGAGCAGTACTTC
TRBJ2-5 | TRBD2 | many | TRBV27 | CASSLRLAGDQETQYF | TGTGCCAGCAGTCTACGTTTAGCGGGGGACCAAGAGACCCAGTACTTC
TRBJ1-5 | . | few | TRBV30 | CAWTPGGQGQPQHF | TGTGCCTGGACCCCCGGGGGGCAAGGTCAGCCCCAGCATTTT
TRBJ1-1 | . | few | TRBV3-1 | CASSPSLLNTEAFF | TGTGCCAGCAGCCCCAGCCTCTTGAACACTGAAGCTTTCTTT
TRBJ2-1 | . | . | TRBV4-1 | CASSQAIVHEQFF | TGCGCCAGCAGCCAAGCAATAGTCCATGAGCAGTTCTTC
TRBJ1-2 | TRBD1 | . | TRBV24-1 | CATSDGGQGHGYTF | TGTGCCACCAGTGATGGGGGACAGGGCCATGGCTACACCTTC
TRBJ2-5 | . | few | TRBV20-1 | CSAPGRGARETQYF | TGCAGTGCCCCTGGGAGGGGGGCACGGGAGACCCAGTACTTC
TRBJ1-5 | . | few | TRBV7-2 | CASSLGWEQIGQPQHF | TGTGCCAGCAGCTTAGGCTGGGAGCAGATAGGTCAGCCCCAGCATTTT
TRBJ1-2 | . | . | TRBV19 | CASRDGTVYGYTF | TGTGCCTCTCGGGACGGAACAGTCTATGGCTACACCTTC
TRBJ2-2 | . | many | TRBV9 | CASSVGAGYTGELFF | TGTGCCAGCAGCGTAGGGGCAGGGTACACCGGGGAGCTGTTTTTT
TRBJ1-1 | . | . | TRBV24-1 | CATSVRGGTEAFF | TGTGCCACCAGTGTTCGGGGCGGGACTGAAGCTTTCTTT
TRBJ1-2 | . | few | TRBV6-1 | CASGSGYTF | TGTGCCAGCGGTAGTGGCTACACCTTC
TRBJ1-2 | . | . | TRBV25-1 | CASSDLNNYGYTF | TGTGCCAGCAGTGACCTAAATAACTATGGCTACACCTTC
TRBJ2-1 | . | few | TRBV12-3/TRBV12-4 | CASTLYNEQFF | TGTGCCAGCACCCTATACAATGAGCAGTTCTTC
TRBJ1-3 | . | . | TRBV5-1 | CASSLGNDGNTIYF | TGCGCCAGCAGCTTGGGTAACGACGGAAACACCATATATTTT
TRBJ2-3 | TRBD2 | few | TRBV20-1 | CSAYPPAGSTDTQYF | TGCAGTGCCTACCCCCCAGCGGGAAGCACAGATACGCAGTATTTT
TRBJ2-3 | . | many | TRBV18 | CASSPPARSGDTQYF | TGTGCCAGCTCACCCCCGGCGAGGTCTGGCGATACGCAGTATTTT
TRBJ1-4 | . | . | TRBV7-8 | CASSLHPLNEQLFF | TGTGCCAGCAGCTTACATCCTCTCAATGAACAACTGTTTTTT
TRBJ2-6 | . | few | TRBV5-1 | CASSSPRSSGANVLTF | TGCGCCAGCAGCTCCCCCAGAAGCTCTGGGGCCAACGTCCTGACTTTC
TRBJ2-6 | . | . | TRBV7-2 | CASSLEAPGANVLTF | TGTGCCAGCAGCTTAGAAGCTCCTGGGGCCAACGTCCTGACTTTC
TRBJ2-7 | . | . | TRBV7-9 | CASSLSTLLGQQYF | TGTGCCAGCAGCTTATCTACCTTATTGGGACAGCAGTACTTC
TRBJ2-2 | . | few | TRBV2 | CASSRQGGPGELFF | TGTGCCAGCAGTAGGCAGGGCGGCCCCGGGGAGCTGTTTTTT
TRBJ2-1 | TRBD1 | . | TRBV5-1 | CASSFGTGNYNEQFF | TGCGCCAGCAGCTTCGGGACAGGGAACTACAATGAGCAGTTCTTC
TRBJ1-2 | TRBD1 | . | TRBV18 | CASSPGQGDYGYTF | TGTGCCAGCTCACCAGGACAGGGTGACTATGGCTACACCTTC
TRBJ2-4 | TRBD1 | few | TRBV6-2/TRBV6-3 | CASSPLDRGRFGNIQYF | TGTGCCAGCAGCCCACTGGACAGGGGGCGTTTTGGAAACATTCAGTACTTC
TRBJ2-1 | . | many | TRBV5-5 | CASRTFSSYNEQFF | TGTGCCAGCAGGACCTTCAGCTCCTACAATGAGCAGTTCTTC
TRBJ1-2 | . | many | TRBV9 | CASSGALDPIGYTF | TGTGCCAGCAGCGGGGCTCTGGACCCTATTGGCTACACCTTC
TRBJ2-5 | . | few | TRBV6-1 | CASFPVGARETQYF | TGTGCCAGCTTCCCCGTGGGGGCGCGAGAGACCCAGTACTTC
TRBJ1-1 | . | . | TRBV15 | CATSRDRGGIQGGNTEAFF | TGTGCCACCAGCAGAGATCGCGGCGGCATCCAAGGGGGGAACACTGAAGCTTTCTTT
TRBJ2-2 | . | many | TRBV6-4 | CASSDSRGVSTGELFF | TGTGCCAGCAGTGACTCGAGGGGGGTCTCCACCGGGGAGCTGTTTTTT
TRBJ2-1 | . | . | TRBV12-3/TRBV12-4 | CASSLGGREYNEQFF | TGTGCCAGCAGTTTAGGAGGCAGGGAGTACAATGAGCAGTTCTTC
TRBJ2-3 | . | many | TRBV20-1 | CSAYGRPHDTDTQYF | TGCAGTGCGTACGGACGGCCTCATGACACAGATACGCAGTATTTT